These T cell receptor beta chains were read from a single sample in a study of T cell repertoires in cytomegalovirus infection. TCRdb re-called the reads with MiXCR, one entry per CDR3 protein. The sample has under 150,000 distinct CDR3 sequences, approximately 8.8% seen once; the top ten hold around 10%. The sequencing sample was made of PBMCs. These receptors were taken from a human donor in good health (CMV status not recorded). Some clones in this sample may be carry-over from other donors' samples. CDR3s include the opening cysteine and the closing phenylalanine or tryptophan. Fields, in order: CDR3 length, D gene, J gene, clone size, V gene, CDR3 protein, CDR3 DNA. The D gene is left open where the match is weak. Clone size is stated in some rows and not others, as once, few, many or a class when expanded.

13 . TRBJ1-2 many TRBV10-3 CAISESTNYGYTF TGTGCCATCAGTGAGTCGACAAACTATGGCTACACCTTC
14 TRBD2 TRBJ2-5 . TRBV7-9 CASTLAGGPETQYF TGTGCCAGCACCCTAGCGGGGGGGCCTGAGACCCAGTACTTC
11 . TRBJ1-1 many TRBV2 CASSLGTEAFF TGTGCCAGCAGTTTAGGGACTGAAGCTTTCTTT
14 . TRBJ1-2 many TRBV9 CASSGGGVNYGYTF TGTGCCAGCAGCGGTGGGGGGGTAAACTATGGCTACACCTTC
14 TRBD1 TRBJ1-1 many TRBV12-3/TRBV12-4 CASSPTGGRTEAFF TGTGCCAGTTCTCCTACAGGGGGACGGACTGAAGCTTTCTTT
15 . TRBJ2-2 many TRBV19 CASSPARGLAGELFF TGTGCCAGTAGTCCTGCTCGCGGGCTGGCCGGGGAGCTGTTTTTT
14 . TRBJ1-6 few TRBV2 CASSEGPLNSPLHF TGTGCCAGCAGTGAGGGACCGCTAAATTCACCCCTCCACTTT
15 . TRBJ2-2 many TRBV18 CASSGTRYNTGELFF TGTGCCAGCTCAGGGACACGATACAACACCGGGGAGCTGTTTTTT
15 TRBD1 TRBJ1-2 many TRBV20-1 CSASSGTGFSAGYTF TGCAGTGCTAGTTCCGGGACAGGTTTTTCCGCGGGCTACACCTTC
12 . TRBJ1-1 many TRBV7-2 CASSSWTEEAFF TGTGCCAGCAGCTCGTGGACAGAGGAAGCTTTCTTT
16 . TRBJ2-3 . TRBV29-1 CSVEDRRRGGTDTQYF TGCAGCGTTGAAGATCGAAGGAGGGGGGGAACAGATACGCAGTATTTT
14 TRBD1 TRBJ2-7 few TRBV2 CASTLGQGAYEQYF TGTGCCAGCACGCTAGGACAGGGGGCCTACGAGCAGTACTTC
16 TRBD1 TRBJ1-6 many TRBV28 CASSGGTAVTNSPLHF TGTGCCAGCAGTGGGGGGACAGCCGTTACTAATTCACCCCTCCACTTT
12 . TRBJ2-1 many TRBV7-2 CASSLPSPEQFF TGTGCCAGCAGCTTACCGAGTCCCGAGCAGTTCTTC
12 TRBD2 TRBJ2-3 few TRBV7-6 CASSWEGGPQYF TGTGCCAGCAGTTGGGAGGGAGGTCCGCAGTATTTT
11 . TRBJ2-7 many TRBV6-5 CASSSTREQYF TGTGCCAGCAGCTCAACCCGCGAGCAGTACTTC
15 . TRBJ1-5 many TRBV5-4 CASSFGGDSNQPQHF TGTGCCAGCAGCTTTGGAGGGGATAGCAATCAGCCCCAGCATTTT
14 . TRBJ2-7 many TRBV20-1 CSAKDQGRSHEQYF TGCAGTGCTAAAGATCAGGGAAGGTCCCACGAGCAGTACTTC
16 . TRBJ1-1 many TRBV12-3/TRBV12-4 CASSLQRGRGRTEAFF TGTGCCAGCAGTTTACAGAGGGGCAGGGGCAGGACTGAAGCTTTCTTT
11 . TRBJ2-5 many TRBV20-1 CSARFTETQYF TGCAGTGCTAGGTTTACAGAGACCCAGTACTTC
14 . TRBJ1-5 many TRBV12-3/TRBV12-4 CASSLWGGSQPQHF TGTGCCAGCAGTTTGTGGGGAGGTTCTCAGCCCCAGCATTTT
16 . TRBJ2-2 . TRBV6-6 CASTPWFGANTGELFF TGTGCCAGCACCCCATGGTTCGGGGCGAACACCGGGGAGCTGTTTTTT
17 TRBD2 TRBJ2-2 . TRBV5-1 CASSLGLAGTHDGELFF TGCGCCAGCAGCTTGGGCCTAGCGGGGACCCATGACGGGGAGCTGTTTTTT
13 . TRBJ2-3 . TRBV2 CASSEAGPGTQYF TGTGCCAGCAGTGAAGCGGGGCCAGGTACGCAGTATTTT
16 TRBD1 TRBJ1-2 few TRBV20-1 CSARDRGSSHNYGYTF TGCAGTGCGAGGGACAGGGGTTCCTCCCATAACTATGGCTACACCTTC
16 . TRBJ2-6 many TRBV7-2 CASSLALGSGANVLTF TGTGCCAGCAGCTTAGCCTTGGGTTCTGGGGCCAACGTCCTGACTTTC
12 . TRBJ1-1 many TRBV2 CASSGDLREAFF TGTGCCAGCAGTGGGGACCTCCGTGAAGCTTTCTTT
15 . TRBJ1-2 . TRBV5-1 CASSLEGREDYGYTF TGCGCCAGCAGCTTGGAAGGCAGGGAGGACTATGGCTACACCTTC
18 TRBD1 TRBJ1-6 many TRBV19 CASMAGGRSGGNNSPLHF TGTGCCAGTATGGCCGGGGGTCGATCAGGGGGAAATAATTCACCCCTCCACTTT
18 TRBD2 TRBJ2-3 many TRBV7-2 CASSLLSPGGGAGDTQYF TGTGCCAGCAGCTTACTGAGCCCGGGCGGGGGGGCGGGGGATACGCAGTATTTT
15 . TRBJ2-1 many TRBV9 CASSVRANPQGEQFF TGTGCCAGCAGCGTCCGGGCCAACCCACAGGGTGAGCAGTTCTTC
15 TRBD1 TRBJ1-1 many TRBV19 CASSMGTGPYTEAFF TGTGCCAGTAGTATGGGGACAGGGCCTTACACTGAAGCTTTCTTT
17 TRBD1 TRBJ1-5 few TRBV28 CASSLGATGDLNQPQHF TGTGCCAGCAGTTTAGGGGCGACAGGGGACCTCAATCAGCCCCAGCATTTT
15 TRBD1 TRBJ1-6 few TRBV27 CASSLATGGNSPLHF TGTGCCAGCAGCCTAGCAACAGGGGGCAATTCACCCCTCCACTTT
12 . TRBJ1-1 many TRBV14 CASSQGGVEAFF TGTGCCAGCAGCCAAGGTGGAGTGGAGGCTTTCTTT
13 . TRBJ2-7 many TRBV28 CASSIPPTYEQYF TGTGCCAGCAGTATCCCCCCCACCTACGAGCAGTACTTC
15 . TRBJ2-2 many TRBV12-3/TRBV12-4 CASSRGGAGTGELFF TGTGCCAGCAGCCGAGGGGGCGCGGGGACCGGGGAGCTGTTTTTT